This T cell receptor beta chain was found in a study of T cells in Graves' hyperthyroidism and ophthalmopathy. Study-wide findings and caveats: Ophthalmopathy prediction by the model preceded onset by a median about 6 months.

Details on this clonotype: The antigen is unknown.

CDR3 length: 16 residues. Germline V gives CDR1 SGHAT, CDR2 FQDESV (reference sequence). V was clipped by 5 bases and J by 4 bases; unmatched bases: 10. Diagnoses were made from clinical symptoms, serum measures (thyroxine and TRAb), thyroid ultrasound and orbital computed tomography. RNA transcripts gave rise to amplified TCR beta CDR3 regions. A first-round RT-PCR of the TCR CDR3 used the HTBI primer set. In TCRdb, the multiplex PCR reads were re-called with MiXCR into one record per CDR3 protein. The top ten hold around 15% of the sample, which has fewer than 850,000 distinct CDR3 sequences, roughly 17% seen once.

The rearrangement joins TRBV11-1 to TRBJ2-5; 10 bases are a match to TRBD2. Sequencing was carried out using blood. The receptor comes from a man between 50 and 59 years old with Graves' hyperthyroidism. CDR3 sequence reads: CASSPPLAGGGETQYF. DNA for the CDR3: TGTGCCAGCAGCCCCCCGTTAGCGGGAGGTGGAGAGACCCAGTACTTC.